Shown below are 8 T cell receptor beta chains from a single sample sequenced in a study of blood T cells in healthy people across ages (dated by TCRdb to between 2015 and 2017). Library generation was performed with 5' RACE. The sample was run on an Illumina HiSeq 2500. A second PCR of roughly 7 to 11 cycles was run with a J-beta primer mix and a sample-barcoded 5' primer. Using fastp at Q25 and MiXCR, TCRdb reprocessed the public reads and kept productive beta chains. Each CDR3 protein appears once, grouped with its most common genes and DNA. A total of 890,000 or so distinct CDR3 sequences appear in this sample, around 62% of them only once. In total, the top ten clones hold about 27% of the sample. Sequencing was done on a sample of blood. These TCRs come from a man aged 25-40 years in good health.

The V call is TRBV20-1, the J call TRBJ1-5; TRBD1 aligns across 7 bases. CDR1 is DFQATT, CDR2 SNEGSKA, per germline (reference sequence). This CDR3 spans 13 amino acids. V shed 6 bases, J shed 8 bases, and the junction held 10 bases outside the gene matches. The CDR3 here is CSANGQVEEPQHF. CDR3 sequence (DNA): TGCAGTGCAAACGGACAGGTAGAGGAGCCCCAGCATTTT.

The chain links TRBV4-2 to TRBJ1-6; D gene unclear. Trimming stripped 3 bases from V and 16 bases from J, with 16 bases between. Germline lookup yields CDR1 LGHNA and CDR2 YNFKEQ. This CDR3 has 13 amino acids. The CDR3 loop is CASSHQDSRRLHF. DNA of the CDR3: TGTGCCAGCAGCCATCAAGACTCCAGGAGGCTCCACTTT.

The V gene is TRBV7-6, the J gene TRBJ2-5; D not resolved. Germline V gene lookup returns CDR1 SGHVS and CDR2 FNYEAQ. The CDR3 runs to 13 residues. The V end lost 5 bases, the J end lost 5 bases, and 12 bases lay between the germline ends. Here the CDR3 reads CASSPDLGETQYF. In DNA form, the CDR3 reads TGTGCCAGCAGCCCTGACCTGGGGGAGACCCAGTACTTC.

This chain connects TRBV6-1 to TRBJ2-1; D remains ambiguous. The CDR3 contains 14 residues. The V gene's germline CDR1 is MNHNS and CDR2 SASEGT. V lost 0 bases and J lost 11, with 14 bases in between. In nucleotides, the CDR3 is TGTGCCAGCAGTGAAGCGCTTCGGGCGACAAAGCAGTTCTTC. As protein: CASSEALRATKQFF.

V and J are TRBV12-3 or TRBV12-4 and TRBJ2-1, with 8 bases that match TRBD2. The CDR3 spans 14 residues. V was pared by 1 base and J by 8 bases, with 4 bases of the junction left unmatched. The CDR3 region is CASSLERGRYEQFF. CDR3 nucleotide sequence: TGTGCCAGCAGTTTAGAGCGGGGGAGGTATGAGCAGTTCTTC.

This clonotype was observed a single time. Mismatch with germline at one junction end may stem from a read error. The rearrangement uses TRBV4-3 and TRBJ2-7; D is unclear. CDR1 and CDR2 from the germline V gene are LGHNA and YSLEER. The CDR3 sequence is 15 residues long. The CDR3 DNA reads TGCGCCAGCGGCCAAGATAGGAGCCAAACCTACGAGCAGTACTTC. This translates into CASGQDRSQTYEQYF.

The V and J genes are TRBV12-3 or TRBV12-4 and TRBJ2-5, with 8 bases that match TRBD1. The J call could be wrong; TRBJ2-7 is a better fit for the DNA end. The CDR3 has 13 amino acids. As DNA, the CDR3 is TGTGCCAGCGATAGAGGACAGGGTTACGAGCAGTACTTC. This encodes CASDRGQGYEQYF.

The chain joins TRBV20-1 to TRBJ2-1; 11 positions match TRBD2. Germline loops: CDR1 DFQATT, CDR2 SNEGSKA (reference sequence). The trim removed 0 bases at V and 8 bases at J, leaving 6 bases unmatched. This CDR3 has 15 residues. CDR3 DNA sequence: TGCAGTGCTAGAGACAAACTGACTAGCGGGGATGAGCAGTTCTTC. Its translation is CSARDKLTSGDEQFF.